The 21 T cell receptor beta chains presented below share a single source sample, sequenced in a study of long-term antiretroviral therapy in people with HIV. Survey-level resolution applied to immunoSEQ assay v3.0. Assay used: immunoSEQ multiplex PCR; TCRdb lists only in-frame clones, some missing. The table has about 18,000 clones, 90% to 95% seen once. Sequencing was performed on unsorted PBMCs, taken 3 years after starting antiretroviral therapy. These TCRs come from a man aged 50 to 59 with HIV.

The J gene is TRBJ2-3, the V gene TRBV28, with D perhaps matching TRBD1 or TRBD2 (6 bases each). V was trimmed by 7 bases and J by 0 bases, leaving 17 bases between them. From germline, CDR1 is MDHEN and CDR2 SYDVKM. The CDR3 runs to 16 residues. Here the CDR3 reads CASTYGEGGSTDTQYF. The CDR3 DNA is TGTGCCAGCACCTACGGAGAGGGGGGTAGCACAGATACGCAGTATTTT.

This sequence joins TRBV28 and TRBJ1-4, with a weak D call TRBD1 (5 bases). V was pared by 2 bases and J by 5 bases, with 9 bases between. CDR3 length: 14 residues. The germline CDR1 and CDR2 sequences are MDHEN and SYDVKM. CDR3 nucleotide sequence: TGTGCCAGCAGTTTAACAGGATCCAATGAAAAACTGTTTTTT. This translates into CASSLTGSNEKLFF.

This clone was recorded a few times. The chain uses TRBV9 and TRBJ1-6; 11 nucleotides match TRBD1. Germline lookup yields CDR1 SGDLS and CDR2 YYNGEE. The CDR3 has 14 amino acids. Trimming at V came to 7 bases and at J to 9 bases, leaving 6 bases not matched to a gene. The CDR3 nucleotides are TGTGCCAGCGGGACAGGGGGTTTAGGTTCACCCCTCCACTTT. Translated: CASGTGGLGSPLHF.

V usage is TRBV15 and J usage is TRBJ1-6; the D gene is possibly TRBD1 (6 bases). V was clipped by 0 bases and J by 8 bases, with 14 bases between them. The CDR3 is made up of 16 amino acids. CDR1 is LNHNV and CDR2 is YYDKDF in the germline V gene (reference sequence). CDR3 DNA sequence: TGTGCCACCAGCAGAGATCAGGGGCAGGGATATTCACCCCTCCACTTT. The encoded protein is CATSRDQGQGYSPLHF.

CDR3 in amino acids: CASSSADTQYF. CDR3 nucleotides: TGTGCCAGCAGCTCTGCAGATACGCAGTATTTT. The rearrangement joins TRBV7-2 to TRBJ2-3; D is unclear. V dropped 4 bases and J dropped 4 bases, with 3 bases sitting between them. CDR1 SGHTA and CDR2 FQGNSA come from the germline V gene. This CDR3 is 11 amino acids long.

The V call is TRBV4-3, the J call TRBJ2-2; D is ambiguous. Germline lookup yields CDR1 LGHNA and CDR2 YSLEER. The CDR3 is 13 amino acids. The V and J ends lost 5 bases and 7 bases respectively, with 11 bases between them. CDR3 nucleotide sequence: TGCGCCAGCAGCTCCAGAACGGTCGGGGAGCTGTTTTTT. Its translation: CASSSRTVGELFF.

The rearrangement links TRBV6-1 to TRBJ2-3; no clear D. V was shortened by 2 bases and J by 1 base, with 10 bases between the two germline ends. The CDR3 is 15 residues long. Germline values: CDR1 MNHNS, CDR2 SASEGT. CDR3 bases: TGTGCCAGCAGTGAATACCCTAGGGGCACAGATACGCAGTATTTT. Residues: CASSEYPRGTDTQYF.

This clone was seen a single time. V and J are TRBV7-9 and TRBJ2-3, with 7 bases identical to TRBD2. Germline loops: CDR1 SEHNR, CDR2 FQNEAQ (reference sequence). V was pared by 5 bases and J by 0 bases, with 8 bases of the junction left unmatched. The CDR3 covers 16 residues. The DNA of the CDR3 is TGTGCCAGCAGCCCTCTTGGGGGGGGAAGCACAGATACGCAGTATTTT. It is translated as CASSPLGGGSTDTQYF.

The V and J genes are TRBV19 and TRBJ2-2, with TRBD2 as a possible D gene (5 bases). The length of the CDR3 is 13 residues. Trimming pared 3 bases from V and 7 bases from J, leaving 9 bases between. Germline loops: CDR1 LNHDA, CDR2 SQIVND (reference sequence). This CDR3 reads CASSILAGGELFF. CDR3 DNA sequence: TGTGCCAGTAGTATTCTAGCCGGCGGGGAGCTGTTTTTT.

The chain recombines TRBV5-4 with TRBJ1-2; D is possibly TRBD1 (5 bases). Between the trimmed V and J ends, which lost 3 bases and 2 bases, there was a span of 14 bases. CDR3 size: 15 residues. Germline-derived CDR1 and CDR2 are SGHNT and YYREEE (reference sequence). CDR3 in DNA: TGTGCCAGCAGCTCCCCGACAGCTGCGAACTATGGCTACACCTTC. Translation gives CASSSPTAANYGYTF.

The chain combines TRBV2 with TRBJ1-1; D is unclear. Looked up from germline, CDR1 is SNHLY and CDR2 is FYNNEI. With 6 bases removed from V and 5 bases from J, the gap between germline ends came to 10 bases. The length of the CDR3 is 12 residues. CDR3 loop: CASRDRGTEAFF. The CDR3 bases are TGTGCCAGCAGAGACCGGGGTACTGAAGCTTTCTTT.

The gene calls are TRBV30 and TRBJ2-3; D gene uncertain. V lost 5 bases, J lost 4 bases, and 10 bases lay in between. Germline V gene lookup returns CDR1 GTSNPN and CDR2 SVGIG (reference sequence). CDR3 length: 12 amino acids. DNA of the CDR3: TGTGCCTGGGTCAGTCGGGCAGATACGCAGTATTTT. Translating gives CAWVSRADTQYF.

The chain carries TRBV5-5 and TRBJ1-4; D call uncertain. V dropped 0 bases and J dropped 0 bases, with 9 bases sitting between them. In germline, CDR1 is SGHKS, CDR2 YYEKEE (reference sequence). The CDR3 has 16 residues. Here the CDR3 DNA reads TGTGCCAGCAGCTTGGCCGGCCACGCAACTAATGAAAAACTGTTTTTT. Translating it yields CASSLAGHATNEKLFF. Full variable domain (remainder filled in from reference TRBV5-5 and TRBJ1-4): DAGVTQSPTHLIKTRGQQVTLRCSPISGHKSVSWYQQVLGQGPQFIFQYYEKEERGRGNFPDRFSARQFPNYSSELNVNALLLGDSALYLCASSLAGHATNEKLFFGSGTQLSVL.

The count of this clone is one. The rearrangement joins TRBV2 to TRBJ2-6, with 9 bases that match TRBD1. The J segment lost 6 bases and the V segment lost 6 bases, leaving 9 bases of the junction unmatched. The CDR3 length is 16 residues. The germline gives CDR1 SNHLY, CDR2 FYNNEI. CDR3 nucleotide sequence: TGTGCCAGCAGCCGACAGGGGGTGAACTTGGCCAACGTCCTGACTTTC. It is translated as CASSRQGVNLANVLTF.

This CDR3 reads CASSQAWGGSSYEQYF. CDR3 coding DNA: TGCGCCAGCAGCCAAGCATGGGGCGGGAGCTCCTACGAGCAGTACTTC. The chain has TRBV4-3 and TRBJ2-7; 7 nucleotides align to TRBD2. Germline trimming cut 1 base from V and 0 bases from J; bases unmatched to any gene: 6. CDR3 length: 16 amino acids. Germline CDR1 LGHNA, CDR2 YSLEER.

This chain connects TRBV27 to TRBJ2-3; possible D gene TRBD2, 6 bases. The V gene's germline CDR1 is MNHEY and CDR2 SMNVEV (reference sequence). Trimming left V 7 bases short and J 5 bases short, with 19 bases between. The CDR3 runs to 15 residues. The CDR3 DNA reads TGTGCCAGCACTCCGACGGCTAGCGTGGGAGATACGCAGTATTTT. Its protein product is CASTPTASVGDTQYF.

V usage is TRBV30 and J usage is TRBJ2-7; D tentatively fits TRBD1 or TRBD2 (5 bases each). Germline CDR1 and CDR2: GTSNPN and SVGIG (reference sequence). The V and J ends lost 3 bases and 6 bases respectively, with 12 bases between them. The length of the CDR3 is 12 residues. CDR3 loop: CAWRGPSPEQYF. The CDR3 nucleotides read TGTGCCTGGAGGGGACCCTCGCCCGAGCAGTACTTC.

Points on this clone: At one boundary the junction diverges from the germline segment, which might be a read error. CDR3 sequence: CASSERGQRLTRELFF. For the CDR3, the DNA is TGTGCCAGCAGTGAAAGGGGACAGAGATTAACCCGGGAGCTGTTCTTT. The rearrangement joins TRBV6-1 to TRBJ2-2, with D perhaps matching TRBD1 (7 bases). Per the germline V gene, CDR1 is MNHNS and CDR2 is SASEGT. The CDR3 spans 16 residues.

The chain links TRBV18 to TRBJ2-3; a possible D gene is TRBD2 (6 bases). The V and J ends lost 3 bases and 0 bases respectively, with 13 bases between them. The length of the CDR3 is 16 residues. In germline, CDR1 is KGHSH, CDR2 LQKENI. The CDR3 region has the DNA TGTGCCAGCTCACCGGTAGCGGAACCTAGCACAGATACGCAGTATTTT. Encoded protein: CASSPVAEPSTDTQYF.

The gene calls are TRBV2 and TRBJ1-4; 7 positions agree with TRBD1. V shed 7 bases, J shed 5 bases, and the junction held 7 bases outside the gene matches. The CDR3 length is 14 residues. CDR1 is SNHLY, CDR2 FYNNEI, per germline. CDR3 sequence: CASMRDSGNEKLFF. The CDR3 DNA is TGTGCCAGCATGAGGGACAGTGGAAATGAAAAACTGTTTTTT.

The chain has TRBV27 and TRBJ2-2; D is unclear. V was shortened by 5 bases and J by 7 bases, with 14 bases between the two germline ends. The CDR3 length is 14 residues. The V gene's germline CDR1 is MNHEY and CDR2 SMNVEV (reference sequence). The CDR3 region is CASSPVVANGELFF. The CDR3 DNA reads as TGTGCCAGCAGTCCCGTCGTCGCGAACGGGGAGCTGTTTTTT.